The subject of this entry is one T cell receptor (beta chain). Time point noted: newly diagnosed GD, antithyroid drugs for less than 3 months. Following extraction of RNA from PBMCs, that RNA was used to make the TCR library. This sample was taken from a study of regulatory T cells in long-lasting Graves disease. This CDR3 region has 16 residues. Germline V lookup: CDR1 DFQATT, CDR2 SNEGSKA (reference sequence). Trimming cost V 3 bases and J 5 bases; bases outside gene matches: 13. The TCR beta library used iRepertoire HTBI primers with Arm-PCR amplification of CDR3. TCRdb reanalysed the multiplex PCR reads using MiXCR and keeps one entry per CDR3 protein. This table holds approximately 560,000 distinct CDR3 sequences, roughly 15% found once. These data were also filed under a second study, of T cells in Graves' hyperthyroidism and ophthalmopathy. That source notes: A set of HTBI primers served as the primers for a first-round RT-PCR of the TCR CDR3.

The TCR sequence derives from a man aged 18 to 29 with Graves disease. This specimen consisted of peripheral blood mononuclear cells (PBMCs), obtained at new diagnosis, from a patient treated with antithyroid drugs. The chain joins TRBV20-1 to TRBJ2-5; 9 bases align to TRBD2. The CDR3 here is CSASLVGLAGWETQYF. DNA for the CDR3: TGCAGTGCTAGTTTGGTGGGGCTAGCGGGATGGGAGACCCAGTACTTC.